A selection of T cell receptor beta chains follows, all from one sample in a study of cytomegalovirus exposure and HLA in healthy donors. TCRdb's copy holds only in-frame clones and misses some; the assay was immunoSEQ multiplex PCR. The sample contains about 140,000 clones, around 76% of which appear only once. Sequencing was done on a sample of PBMCs. Receptors originate from a male donor in good health and CMV-seronegative. The CDR3 runs from the conserved cysteine through the conserved F or W. A D gene is named only where the DNA matches it firmly.

TRBV20-1	TRBJ2-7	.	CSASGEQEQYF
TRBV7-2	TRBJ2-3	TRBD1	CAAGTGGEDTQYF
TRBV7-8	TRBJ2-5	.	CASSPRQTQETQYF
TRBV5-1	TRBJ1-1	TRBD1	CASSFGTARNLEAFF
TRBV10-3	TRBJ1-2	TRBD1	CAISEDRGRSYGYTF
TRBV11-3	TRBJ2-3	TRBD2	CASSLGTSSTDTQYF
TRBV25-1	TRBJ1-4	.	CASSRGGEDEKLFF
TRBV5-1	TRBJ2-4	TRBD2	CASSLVTSGENIQYF
TRBV5-1	TRBJ2-7	TRBD2	CASSLGTSGYEQYF
TRBV4-3	TRBJ1-5	TRBD1	CASSQESGGRGQPQHF
TRBV5-1	TRBJ2-3	TRBD1	CASSGHREAWWSGQGGGTDTQYF
TRBV5-1	TRBJ2-1	TRBD2	CASSLAARLAGVNEQFF
TRBV18	TRBJ1-2	TRBD1	CASSTRDRGYGYTF
TRBV12-5	TRBJ2-7	.	CASGLVRGGVEQYF
TRBV13	TRBJ2-2	TRBD2	CASSPRKREGSGELFF
TRBV19	TRBJ2-7	.	CASTRTSTSYEQYF
TRBV9	TRBJ2-3	TRBD2	CASSTQGLAFTDTQYF
TRBV6-5	TRBJ2-4	.	CASRSTGDSKNIQYF
TRBV14	TRBJ2-7	.	CSSRAKDSLSYEQYF
TRBV5-1	TRBJ1-3	.	CASSLGTLLRNTIYF
TRBV5-1	.	.	CASSFRTASYEQYF
TRBV9	TRBJ1-2	TRBD1	CASSALDRVSYGYTF
TRBV29-1	TRBJ2-5	TRBD1	CSAWGQGRAGETQYF
TRBV7-9	TRBJ1-4	TRBD1	CASSRWTGDEKLFF
TRBV13	TRBJ2-7	TRBD2	CASSPRSGSGFPEQYF
TRBV27	TRBJ2-5	.	CASSFRYSETQYF
TRBV10-3	TRBJ1-5	.	CAISHGEGSNQPQHF
TRBV30	TRBJ1-3	.	CAWSKDSGSGNTIYF
TRBV29-1	TRBJ2-6	.	CSVEDRGLTGANVLTF
TRBV11-2	TRBJ1-3	.	CASSLSGGGNTIYF
TRBV5-4	TRBJ2-3	TRBD2	CASSLAGDPTDTQYF
TRBV5-1	TRBJ1-1	TRBD1	CASSSGTENTEAFF
TRBV7-9	TRBJ1-3	.	CASSSRILAPSSGNTIYF
TRBV6-5	TRBJ2-2	TRBD1	CASRLDRGQNGELFF
TRBV4-2	TRBJ2-7	.	CASSQEITSNEQYF
TRBV5-4	TRBJ2-5	TRBD2	CASSLVRGGSETQYF
TRBV5-1	TRBJ1-1	TRBD1	CASSLAQGMNTEAFF
TRBV6-4	TRBJ2-3	TRBD2	CASSDAGGSTDTQYF
TRBV2	TRBJ1-6	TRBD1	CASSEGRRGQGSALHF
TRBV28	TRBJ2-5	TRBD1	CASTTRDSGYQETQYF
TRBV19	TRBJ1-4	.	CASSVNRNEKLFF
TRBV6-5	TRBJ2-7	.	CASSSPGLVGYEQYF
TRBV19	TRBJ1-2	TRBD1	CASSLPTGWMGYTF
TRBV10-3	TRBJ2-2	.	CAISGGERGGTGELFF
TRBV4-2	TRBJ1-1	.	CASSQGFQGEAFF
TRBV6-5	TRBJ1-1	.	CASSYEVNTEAFF
TRBV7-2	TRBJ1-6	.	CASSLATGGLNSPLHF
TRBV15	TRBJ1-1	.	CATSRDTTGGNTEAFF
TRBV6-4	TRBJ2-1	.	CASSDSQDGYSYNEQFF
TRBV5-4	TRBJ2-7	.	CASSLGGRNYEQYF
TRBV7-2	TRBJ1-5	.	CARSLDPTLSNQPQHF
TRBV12-5	TRBJ1-6	TRBD1	CASGLATGSNSPLHF
TRBV7-3	TRBJ2-5	.	CASSPSGVETQYF
TRBV19	TRBJ1-1	.	CASSFEVMNTEAFF
TRBV29-1	TRBJ2-1	TRBD2	CSVARRLADNEQFF
TRBV27	TRBJ1-5	.	CASSPNSSNQPQHF
TRBV5-1	TRBJ1-2	TRBD1	CASSLLPTGGVYGYTF
TRBV4-1	TRBJ1-2	TRBD1	CASTKLGTGRDGYTF
TRBV18	TRBJ2-5	TRBD1	CASSPGDRVLTQYF
TRBV29-1	TRBJ2-3	.	CSVEPLGGLTDTQYF